These T cell receptor beta chains were read from a single sample in a study of T cell repertoires in cytomegalovirus infection. One entry per CDR3 protein, called by TCRdb with MiXCR from the reads. The sample includes approximately 550,000 distinct CDR3 sequences, approximately 15% of them seen just once. Sequencing used CD8+ T cells from PBMCs. The receptors here all came from a human donor in good health (CMV status not recorded). Some clones in this sample may be carry-over from other donors' samples. CDR3s include the opening cysteine and the closing phenylalanine or tryptophan.

J gene: TRBJ2-3
V gene: TRBV27
CDR3 protein: CASTPPGLAGADTQYF

J gene: TRBJ2-1
V gene: TRBV2
CDR3 protein: CASMVAGGEQFF

J gene: TRBJ2-7
V gene: TRBV7-9
CDR3 protein: CASSLTSVEQYF

J gene: TRBJ2-7
V gene: TRBV12-5
CDR3 protein: CASALGGYEQYF

J gene: TRBJ2-1
V gene: TRBV6-1
CDR3 protein: CASTTGGDYNEQFF

J gene: TRBJ1-4
V gene: TRBV27
CDR3 protein: CASSPRARNEKLFF

J gene: TRBJ1-2
V gene: TRBV7-8
CDR3 protein: CASSLAPGGGNYGYTF

J gene: TRBJ2-7
V gene: TRBV6-6
CDR3 protein: CASSYLGPTFYEQYF

J gene: TRBJ2-7
V gene: TRBV11-2
CDR3 protein: CASSLDGPYEQYF

J gene: TRBJ2-7
V gene: TRBV28
CDR3 protein: CASSAGTENYYEQYF

J gene: TRBJ2-1
V gene: TRBV6-4
CDR3 protein: CASSPTGVNEQFF

J gene: TRBJ1-1
V gene: TRBV10-3
CDR3 protein: CAISEGGVNTEAFF

J gene: TRBJ2-1
V gene: TRBV9
CDR3 protein: CASSVEGSGGPEFF

J gene: TRBJ1-2
V gene: TRBV14
CDR3 protein: CASSPGQGVPLYGYTF

J gene: TRBJ2-7
V gene: TRBV7-3
CDR3 protein: CASSLAQGGSYEQYF

J gene: TRBJ2-7
V gene: TRBV5-1
CDR3 protein: CASSLKWDRAYYEQYF

J gene: TRBJ2-3
V gene: TRBV28
CDR3 protein: CASSYLAGTSTDTQYF

J gene: TRBJ1-1
V gene: TRBV7-9
CDR3 protein: CASRAGVTTEAFF

J gene: TRBJ2-7
V gene: TRBV20-1
CDR3 protein: CSARDQGHTNEQYF

J gene: TRBJ2-7
V gene: TRBV5-1
CDR3 protein: CASSWGQGAQEQYF